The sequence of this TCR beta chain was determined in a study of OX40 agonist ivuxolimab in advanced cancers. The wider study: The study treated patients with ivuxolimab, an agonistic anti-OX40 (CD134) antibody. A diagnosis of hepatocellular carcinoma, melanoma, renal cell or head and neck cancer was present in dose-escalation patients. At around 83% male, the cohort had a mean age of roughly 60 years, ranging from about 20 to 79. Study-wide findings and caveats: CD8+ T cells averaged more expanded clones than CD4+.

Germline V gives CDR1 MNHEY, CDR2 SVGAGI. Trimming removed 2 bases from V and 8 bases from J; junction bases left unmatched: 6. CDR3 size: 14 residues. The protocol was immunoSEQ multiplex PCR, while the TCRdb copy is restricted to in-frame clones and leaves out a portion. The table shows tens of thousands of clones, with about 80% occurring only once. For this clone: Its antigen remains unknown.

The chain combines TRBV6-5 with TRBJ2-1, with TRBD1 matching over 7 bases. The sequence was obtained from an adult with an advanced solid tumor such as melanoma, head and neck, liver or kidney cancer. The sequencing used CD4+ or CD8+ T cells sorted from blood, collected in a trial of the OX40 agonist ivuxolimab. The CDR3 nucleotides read TGTGCCAGCAGTTACGACAGGGAAGTTGATGAGCAGTTCTTC. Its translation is CASSYDREVDEQFF.